This T cell receptor beta chain was documented in a study of shared clonotypes between healthy human individuals. CDR3 length equals 15 residues. Trimming stripped 6 bases from V and 4 bases from J, with 18 bases between. The germline V gene encodes CDR1 MNHNY and CDR2 SVGAGI (reference sequence). Ten or more counts support this clone. Sequencing used immunoSEQ multiplex PCR; TCRdb keeps in-frame clones, though not all of them. The sample contains about 690,000 clones, about nine tenths of which appear only once. The chain carries TRBV6-6 and TRBJ2-5; no definite D call. The TCR was taken from a man aged 18 to 30 in good health. Some clones in this sample may be carry-over from other donors' samples. The sequencing input was memory CD8+ T cells from PBMCs. The subset here: CD45RO+ cells pooled with CCR7-negative TemRA cells. The CDR3 DNA follows: TGTGCCAGCAGAGACCTCCGCTTTGGGGTAGAGACCCAGTACTTC. This translates into CASRDLRFGVETQYF.